This T cell receptor beta chain was sequenced during a study of Graves' ophthalmopathy and Graves' hyperthyroidism. Overall study: The blood sample was drawn at first diagnosis and before any treatment. Overall study findings and caveats: With a specificity of roughly 72% and a sensitivity of 60% to 71%, the model predicted ophthalmopathy progression. An 81.08% specificity and 85% to 90% sensitivity were achieved by a 13-signature model that separated ophthalmopathy from stable hyperthyroidism. The blood repertoire also included most expanded thyroid clonotypes above 0.001 frequency.

This clonotype was seen ten or more times. The antigen remains unidentified. CDR1 is KGHSH, CDR2 LQKENI, per germline. The CDR3 has 12 residues. CDR3 regions of TCR beta were amplified from RNA transcripts. The first-round RT-PCR employed HTBI primers together with the Qiagen OneStep RT-PCR kit. A multiplex PCR was then performed as the second round. One entry per CDR3 protein results from TCRdb running MiXCR on the multiplex PCR reads. The data contain around 470,000 distinct CDR3 sequences, around 15% of them singletons. The chain recombines TRBV18 with TRBJ2-7; 8 bases align to TRBD2. Material: blood. The sequence was collected from a woman aged 25 to 39 with Graves' ophthalmopathy. The CDR3 spells CASTSGAYEQYF. In DNA form, the CDR3 reads TGTGCATCAACTAGCGGAGCCTACGAGCAGTACTTC.